This T cell receptor (beta chain) appears in the sequencing data of a study of T cells in narcolepsy. As for the study in general: Donors had narcolepsy type 1 or type 2, or were healthy controls. Whole-study findings and limits: Same-patient CSF and blood CD4+ T cell clonotypes included HCRT-specific and TRIB2-specific autoreactive ones. Autoreactive clone sequences were missing from some blood memory CD4+ repertoires. Blood of same and different patients, but not healthy controls, reportedly held recurring autoreactive clonotypes.

The V and J ends lost 2 bases and 3 bases respectively, with 12 bases between them. Germline CDR1 SGDLS, CDR2 YYNGEE. CDR3 length equals 14 residues. This clone was seen once. Antigen unknown. The protocol was immunoSEQ multiplex PCR, while the TCRdb copy is restricted to in-frame clones and leaves out a portion. The data contain more than 20,000 clones, over 65% of them singletons. Specimen: memory (CD45RA-) CD4+ T cells from blood. The chain uses TRBV9 and TRBJ2-7, with D perhaps TRBD1 (6 bases). The clonotype comes from a human donor in good health. CDR3 DNA sequence: TGTGCCAGCAGCGTCGCTCCAGGGGTCTACGAGCAGTACTTC. As protein: CASSVAPGVYEQYF. The full variable domain, with the rest looked up from reference TRBV9 and TRBJ2-7, is DSGVTQTPKHLITATGQRVTLRCSPRSGDLSVYWYQQSLDQGLQFLIQYYNGEERAKGNILERFSAQQFPDLHSELNLSSLELGDSALYFCASSVAPGVYEQYFGPGTRLTVT.